The present T cell receptor (beta chain) was sequenced within a study of blood T cell repertoires in COVID-19. Sequenced by immunoSEQ multiplex PCR; TCRdb stores in-frame clones only, minus some. Among under 65,000 clones, around 81% were seen once, and the ten largest hold 4% to 5.5%. Germline assignment: CDR1 SGHRS and CDR2 YFSETQ. CDR3 length: 14 residues. The V segment lost 4 bases and the J segment 4 bases; nucleotides outside the gene matches: 3. This clone was seen once. This sample also contains other DNA sequences that code for the same CDR3. This TCR came from a woman aged 55 to 70 with acute or convalescent COVID-19. V gene TRBV5-1 combines with J gene TRBJ1-5, with 9 bases that match TRBD1. The sample consisted of peripheral blood. CDR3 sequence (DNA): TGCGCCAGCAGCCCGGGACAGGGAAATCAGCCCCAGCATTTT. It specifies CASSPGQGNQPQHF.